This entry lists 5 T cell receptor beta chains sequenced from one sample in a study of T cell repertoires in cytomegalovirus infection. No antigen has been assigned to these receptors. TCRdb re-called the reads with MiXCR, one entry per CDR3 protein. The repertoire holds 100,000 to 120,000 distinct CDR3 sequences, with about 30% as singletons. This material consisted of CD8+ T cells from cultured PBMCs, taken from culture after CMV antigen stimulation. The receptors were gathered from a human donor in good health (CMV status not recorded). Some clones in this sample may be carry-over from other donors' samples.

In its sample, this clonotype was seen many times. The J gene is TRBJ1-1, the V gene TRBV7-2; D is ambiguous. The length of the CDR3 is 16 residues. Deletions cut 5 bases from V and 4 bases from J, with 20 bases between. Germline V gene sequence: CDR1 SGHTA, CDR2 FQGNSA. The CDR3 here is CASSPDPSQSGTEAFF. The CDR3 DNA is TGTGCCAGCAGCCCTGACCCGTCCCAATCGGGCACTGAAGCTTTCTTT.

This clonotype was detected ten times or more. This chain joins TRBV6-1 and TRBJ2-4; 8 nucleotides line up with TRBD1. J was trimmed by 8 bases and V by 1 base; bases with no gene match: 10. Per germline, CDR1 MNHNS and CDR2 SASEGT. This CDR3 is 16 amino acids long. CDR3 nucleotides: TGTGCCAGCAGTGAAGTAGTAGACAGGGGATGGGACATTCAGTACTTC. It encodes CASSEVVDRGWDIQYF.

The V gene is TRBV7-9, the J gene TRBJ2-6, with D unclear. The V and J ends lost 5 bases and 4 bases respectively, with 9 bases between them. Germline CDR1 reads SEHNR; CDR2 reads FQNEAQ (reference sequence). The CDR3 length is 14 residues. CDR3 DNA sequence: TGTGCCAGCAGCACCGTGGGGGGGGCCAACGTCCTGACTTTC. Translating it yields CASSTVGGANVLTF.

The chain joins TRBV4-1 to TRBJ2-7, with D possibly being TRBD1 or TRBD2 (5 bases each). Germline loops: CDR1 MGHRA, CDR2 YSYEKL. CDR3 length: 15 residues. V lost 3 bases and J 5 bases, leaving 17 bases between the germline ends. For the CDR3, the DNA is TGCGCCAGCAGCCAGCCTGCAGGGAGTCTCAACGAGCAGTACTTC. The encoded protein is CASSQPAGSLNEQYF.

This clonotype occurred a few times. The CDR3 nucleotides read TGCAGTGCTAGAGCCGATCACACGGGAACGGACAACTATGGCTACACCTTC. As protein: CSARADHTGTDNYGYTF. The V call is TRBV20-1, the J call TRBJ1-2; D not resolved. Germline CDR1 is DFQATT and CDR2 is SNEGSKA (reference sequence). The CDR3 runs 17 residues. Trimming removed 1 base from V and 2 bases from J, with 20 bases in between.